This TCR beta chain was retrieved from a study of blood T cell repertoires in COVID-19. The protocol was immunoSEQ multiplex PCR, while the TCRdb copy is restricted to in-frame clones and leaves out a portion. The table lists 200,000 to 250,000 clones, around 85% of them singletons, with 3.1% in the top ten. Germline V gives CDR1 SNHLY, CDR2 FYNNEI. The CDR3 contains 13 residues. V was shortened by 8 bases and J by 0 bases, with 8 bases between the two germline ends. This TCR was sampled from a woman between 50 and 59 years old in a cohort exposed to, infected with or recovered from COVID-19 (not recorded which). The gene calls are TRBV2 and TRBJ1-5, with D perhaps TRBD1 (5 bases). Sequencing input: PBMCs or T cells enriched from blood (not recorded which). This CDR3 is CASGANSNQPQHF. The DNA of the CDR3 is TGTGCCAGCGGGGCAAATAGCAATCAGCCCCAGCATTTT.